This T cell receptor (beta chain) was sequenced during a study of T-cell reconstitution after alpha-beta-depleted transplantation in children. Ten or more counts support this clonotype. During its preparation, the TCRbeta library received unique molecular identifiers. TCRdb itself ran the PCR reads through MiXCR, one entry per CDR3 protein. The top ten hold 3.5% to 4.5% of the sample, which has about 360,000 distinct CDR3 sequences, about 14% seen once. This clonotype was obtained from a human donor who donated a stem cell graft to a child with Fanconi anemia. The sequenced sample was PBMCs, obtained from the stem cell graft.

CDR3 sequence reads: CASSIEGPGVDDTQYF. CDR3 sequence (DNA): TGTGCCAGTAGTATAGAAGGGCCAGGGGTCGACGATACGCAGTATTTT. The rearrangement uses TRBV19 and TRBJ2-3; D might be TRBD1 (6 bases). The CDR3 consists of 16 residues. V shed 0 bases and J shed 6 bases, with 16 bases lying between them. In germline, CDR1 is LNHDA, CDR2 SQIVND (reference sequence).